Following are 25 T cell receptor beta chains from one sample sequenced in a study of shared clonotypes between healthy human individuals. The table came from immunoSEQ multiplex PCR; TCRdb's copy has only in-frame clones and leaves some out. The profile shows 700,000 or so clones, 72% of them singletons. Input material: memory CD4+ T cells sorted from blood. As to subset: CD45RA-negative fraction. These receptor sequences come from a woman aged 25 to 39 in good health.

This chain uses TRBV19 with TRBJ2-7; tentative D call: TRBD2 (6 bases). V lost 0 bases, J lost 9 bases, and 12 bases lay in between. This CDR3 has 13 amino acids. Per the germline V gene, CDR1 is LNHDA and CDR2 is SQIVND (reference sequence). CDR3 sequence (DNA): TGTGCCAGTAGTATAGACGGGAGAATGGGGCAGTACTTC. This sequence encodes CASSIDGRMGQYF.

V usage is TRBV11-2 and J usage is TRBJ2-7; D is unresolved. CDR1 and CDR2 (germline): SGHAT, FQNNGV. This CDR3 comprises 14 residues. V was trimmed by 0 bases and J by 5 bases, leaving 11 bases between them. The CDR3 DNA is TGTGCCAGCAGCTTAGAGGCTAGTACGCACGAGCAGTACTTC. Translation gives CASSLEASTHEQYF.

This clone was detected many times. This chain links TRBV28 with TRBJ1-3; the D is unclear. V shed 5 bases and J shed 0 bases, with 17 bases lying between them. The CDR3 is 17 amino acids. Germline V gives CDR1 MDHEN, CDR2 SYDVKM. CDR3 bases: TGTGCCAGCAGTCCGTGGGAACAGCTAAGCTCTGGAAACACCATATATTTT. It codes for CASSPWEQLSSGNTIYF.

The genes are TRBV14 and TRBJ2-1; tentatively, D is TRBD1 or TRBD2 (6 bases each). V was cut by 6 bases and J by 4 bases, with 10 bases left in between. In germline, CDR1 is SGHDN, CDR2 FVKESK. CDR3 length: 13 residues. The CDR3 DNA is TGTGCCAGCAGTCGAGGGGGGTACAATGAGCAGTTCTTC. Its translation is CASSRGGYNEQFF.

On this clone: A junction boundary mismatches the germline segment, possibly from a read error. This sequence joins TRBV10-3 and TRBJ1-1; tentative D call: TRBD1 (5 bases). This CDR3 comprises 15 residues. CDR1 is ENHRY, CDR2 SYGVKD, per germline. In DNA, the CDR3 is TGTGCCAGCAGTGGTGACAGTGCCCTCGGCGCTGAAGCTTTCTTT. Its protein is CASSGDSALGAEAFF.

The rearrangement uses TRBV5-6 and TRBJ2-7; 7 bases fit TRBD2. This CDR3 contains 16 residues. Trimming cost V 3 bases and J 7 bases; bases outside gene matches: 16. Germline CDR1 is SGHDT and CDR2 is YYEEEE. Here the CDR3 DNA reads TGTGCCAGCAGCTATGTCCGTAGTGGGGGAGCGGGGGAGCAGTACTTC. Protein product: CASSYVRSGGAGEQYF.

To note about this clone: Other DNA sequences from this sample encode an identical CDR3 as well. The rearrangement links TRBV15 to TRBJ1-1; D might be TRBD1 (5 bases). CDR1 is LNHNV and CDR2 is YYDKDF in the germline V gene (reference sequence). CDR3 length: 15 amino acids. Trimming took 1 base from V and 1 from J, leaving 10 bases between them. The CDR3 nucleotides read TGTGCCACCAGCAGAGGGGGGACGGCGAACACTGAAGCTTTCTTT. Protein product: CATSRGGTANTEAFF. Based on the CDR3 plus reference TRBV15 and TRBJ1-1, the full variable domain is DAMVIQNPRYQVTQFGKPVTLSCSQTLNHNVMYWYQQKSSQAPKLLFHYYDKDFNNEADTPDNFQSRRPNTSFCFLDIRSPGLGDTAMYLCATSRGGTANTEAFFGQGTRLTVV.

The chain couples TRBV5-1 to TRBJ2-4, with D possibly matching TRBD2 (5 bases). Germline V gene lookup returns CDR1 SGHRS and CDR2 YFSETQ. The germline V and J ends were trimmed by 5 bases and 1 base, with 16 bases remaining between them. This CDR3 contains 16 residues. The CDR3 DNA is TGCGCCAGCAGACGGACCCTCGGGGTGGCCAAAAACATTCAGTACTTC. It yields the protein CASRRTLGVAKNIQYF.

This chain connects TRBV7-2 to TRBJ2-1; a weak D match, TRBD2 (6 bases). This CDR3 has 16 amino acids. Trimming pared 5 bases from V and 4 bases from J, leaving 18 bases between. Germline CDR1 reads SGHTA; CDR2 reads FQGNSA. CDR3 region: CASSPLGDSPYNEQFF. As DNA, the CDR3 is TGTGCCAGCAGCCCTCTCGGGGACTCTCCTTACAATGAGCAGTTCTTC.

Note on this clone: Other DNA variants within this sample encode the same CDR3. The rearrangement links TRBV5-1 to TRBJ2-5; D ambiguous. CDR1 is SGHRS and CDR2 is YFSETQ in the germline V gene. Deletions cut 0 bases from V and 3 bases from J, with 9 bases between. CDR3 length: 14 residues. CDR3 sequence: CASSLGRTEETQYF. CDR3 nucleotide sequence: TGCGCCAGCAGCTTGGGACGGACGGAAGAGACCCAGTACTTC. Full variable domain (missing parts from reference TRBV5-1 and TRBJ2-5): KAGVTQTPRYLIKTRGQQVTLSCSPISGHRSVSWYQQTPGQGLQFLFEYFSETQRNKGNFPGRFSGRQFSNSRSEMNVSTLELGDSALYLCASSLGRTEETQYFGPGTRLLVL.

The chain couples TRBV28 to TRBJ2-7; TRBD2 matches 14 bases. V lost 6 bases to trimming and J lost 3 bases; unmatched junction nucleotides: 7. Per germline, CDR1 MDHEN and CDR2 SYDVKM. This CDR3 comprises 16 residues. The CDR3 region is CASSEMGLAGVYEQYF. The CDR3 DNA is TGTGCCAGCAGCGAAATGGGACTAGCGGGAGTCTACGAGCAGTACTTC.

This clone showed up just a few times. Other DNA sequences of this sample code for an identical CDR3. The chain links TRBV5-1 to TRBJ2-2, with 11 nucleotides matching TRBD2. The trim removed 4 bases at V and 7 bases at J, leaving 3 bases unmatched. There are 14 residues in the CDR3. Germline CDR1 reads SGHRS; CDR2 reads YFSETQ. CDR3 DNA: TGCGCCAGCAGCCCCGGGACTAGCGGCGGGGAGCTGTTTTTT. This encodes CASSPGTSGGELFF.

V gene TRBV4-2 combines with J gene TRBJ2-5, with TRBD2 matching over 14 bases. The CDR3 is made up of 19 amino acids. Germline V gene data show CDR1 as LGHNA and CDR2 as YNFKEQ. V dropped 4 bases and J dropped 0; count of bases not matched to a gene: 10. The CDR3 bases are TGTGCCAGCAGCCCAAGTCCCGGGACTAGCGGGAGTAACCAAGAGACCCAGTACTTC. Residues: CASSPSPGTSGSNQETQYF.

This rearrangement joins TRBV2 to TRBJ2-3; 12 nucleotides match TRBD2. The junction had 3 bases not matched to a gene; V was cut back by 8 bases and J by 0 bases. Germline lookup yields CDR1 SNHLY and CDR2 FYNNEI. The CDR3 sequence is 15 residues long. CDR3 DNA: TGTGCCAGCCGGACTAGCGGGGTGAGCACAGATACGCAGTATTTT. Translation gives CASRTSGVSTDTQYF.

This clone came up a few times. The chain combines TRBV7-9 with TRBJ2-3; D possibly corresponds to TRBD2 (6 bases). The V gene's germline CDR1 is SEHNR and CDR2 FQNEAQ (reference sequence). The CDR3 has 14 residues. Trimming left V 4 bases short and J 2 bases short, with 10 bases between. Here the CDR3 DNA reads TGTGCCAGCAGCTCCCCGGGAGCCACAGATACGCAGTATTTT. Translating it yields CASSSPGATDTQYF.

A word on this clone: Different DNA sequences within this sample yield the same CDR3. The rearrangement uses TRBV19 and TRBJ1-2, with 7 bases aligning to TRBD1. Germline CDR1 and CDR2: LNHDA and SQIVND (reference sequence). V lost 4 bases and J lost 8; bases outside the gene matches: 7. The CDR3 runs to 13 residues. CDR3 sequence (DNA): TGTGCCAGTAGTACACGACAGGGTGACGGCTACACCTTC. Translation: CASSTRQGDGYTF.

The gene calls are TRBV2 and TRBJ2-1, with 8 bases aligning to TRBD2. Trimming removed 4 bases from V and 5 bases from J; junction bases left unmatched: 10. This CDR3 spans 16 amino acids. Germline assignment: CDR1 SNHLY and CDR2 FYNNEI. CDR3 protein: CASSGTLAGVHNEQFF. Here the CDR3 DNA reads TGTGCCAGCAGTGGTACTCTAGCGGGCGTACACAATGAGCAGTTCTTC.

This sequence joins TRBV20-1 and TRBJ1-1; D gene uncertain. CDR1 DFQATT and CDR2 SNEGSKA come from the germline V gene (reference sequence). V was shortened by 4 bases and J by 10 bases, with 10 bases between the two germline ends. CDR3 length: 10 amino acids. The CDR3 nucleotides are TGCAGTGCTATCGATTTCGGAGCTTTCTTT. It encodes CSAIDFGAFF.

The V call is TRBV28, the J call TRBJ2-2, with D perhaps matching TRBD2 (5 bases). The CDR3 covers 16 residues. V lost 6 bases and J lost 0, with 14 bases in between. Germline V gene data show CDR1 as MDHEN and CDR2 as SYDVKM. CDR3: CASRTGAESNTGELFF. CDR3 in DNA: TGTGCCAGCAGGACCGGAGCGGAGTCGAACACCGGGGAGCTGTTTTTT.

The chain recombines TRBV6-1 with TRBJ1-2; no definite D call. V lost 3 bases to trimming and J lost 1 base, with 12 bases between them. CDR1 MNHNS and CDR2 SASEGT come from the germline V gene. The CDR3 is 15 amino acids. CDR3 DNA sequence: TGTGCCAGCAGTGAGGGGAGAGCGTATAACTATGGCTACACCTTC. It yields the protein CASSEGRAYNYGYTF.

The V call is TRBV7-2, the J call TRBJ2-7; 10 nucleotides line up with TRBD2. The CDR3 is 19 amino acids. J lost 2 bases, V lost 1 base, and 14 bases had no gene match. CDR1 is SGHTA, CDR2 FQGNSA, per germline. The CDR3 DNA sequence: TGTGCCAGCAGCTTAGGCGGTAGCGGGAGGTTGGTGACCGCCTACGAGCAGTACTTC. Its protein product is CASSLGGSGRLVTAYEQYF.

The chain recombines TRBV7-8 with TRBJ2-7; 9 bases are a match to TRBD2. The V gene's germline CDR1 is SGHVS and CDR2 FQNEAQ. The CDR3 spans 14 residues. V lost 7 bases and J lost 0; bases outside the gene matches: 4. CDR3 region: CASNLAGSSYEQYF. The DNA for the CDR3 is TGTGCCAGCAATCTAGCGGGATCCTCCTACGAGCAGTACTTC.

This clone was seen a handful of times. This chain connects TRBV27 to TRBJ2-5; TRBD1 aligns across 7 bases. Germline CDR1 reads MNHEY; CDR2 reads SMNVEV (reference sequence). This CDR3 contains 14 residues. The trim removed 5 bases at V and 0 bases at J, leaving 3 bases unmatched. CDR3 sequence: CASSRRGNQETQYF. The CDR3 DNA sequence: TGTGCCAGCAGTCGCAGGGGGAACCAAGAGACCCAGTACTTC.

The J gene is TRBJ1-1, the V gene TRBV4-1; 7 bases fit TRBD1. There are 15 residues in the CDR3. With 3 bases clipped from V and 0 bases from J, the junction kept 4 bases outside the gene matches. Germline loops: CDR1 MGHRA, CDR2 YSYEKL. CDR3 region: CASSQEGALNTEAFF. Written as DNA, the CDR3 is TGCGCCAGCAGCCAGGAGGGGGCCCTGAACACTGAAGCTTTCTTT.

The CDR3 DNA reads TGTGCCAGCAGCTTCCCCGCGGGAGTGGGGCAAGAGACCCAGTACTTC. As protein: CASSFPAGVGQETQYF. The chain employs TRBV5-4 and TRBJ2-5; the match to TRBD2 covers 7 bases. CDR1 is SGHNT and CDR2 is YYREEE in the germline V gene (reference sequence). The CDR3 is 16 residues long. V gave up 2 bases and J gave up 2 bases; unmatched junction bases: 9.